The 10 T cell receptor beta chains presented below share a single source sample, sequenced in a study of blood T cells in healthy people across ages (dated by TCRdb to between 2014 and 2016). The library was built by means of 5' RACE. Data came from an Illumina HiSeq 2500. A second PCR of 7 to 11 cycles was performed with a sample-barcoded 5' primer and a J-beta primer mix. In-frame beta chains were kept once TCRdb had trimmed the public reads at Q25 with fastp and called clones with MiXCR. Records with the same CDR3 protein are collapsed into one entry carrying the most frequent genes and DNA. The sample data list about 1.4 million distinct CDR3 sequences, and approximately 59% of these were observed just once. The biggest ten clones account for 6.5% to 8% of the sample. Sample: blood. Receptors were obtained from a man younger than 35 in good health.

This clonotype was found a few times. The chain has TRBV27 and TRBJ2-7; D call uncertain. This CDR3 contains 14 residues. CDR1 and CDR2 (germline): MNHEY, SMNVEV (reference sequence). Trimming took off 3 bases at V and 0 bases at J, with 9 bases between the two ends. In DNA form, the CDR3 reads TGTGCCAGCAGTTTGTCCAGCAACTCCTACGAGCAGTACTTC. It translates to CASSLSSNSYEQYF.

The CDR3 loop is CASSSQKETQYF. Written as DNA, the CDR3 is TGCGCCAGCAGCTCCCAGAAGGAGACCCAGTACTTC. The rearrangement joins TRBV4-1 to TRBJ2-5; D is uncertain. The V gene's germline CDR1 is MGHRA and CDR2 YSYEKL. Trimming took 5 bases from V and 5 from J, leaving 9 bases between them. The CDR3 has 12 residues.

This clonotype showed up just a few times. The DNA of the CDR3 is TGTGCCAGCAGCCAACGGGGCCCCTACAATGAGCAGTTCTTC. Its protein is CASSQRGPYNEQFF. The chain uses TRBV7-2 and TRBJ2-1, with D perhaps assigned TRBD1 or TRBD2 (5 bases each). V was cut by 5 bases and J by 2 bases, with 10 bases left in between. The CDR3 covers 14 residues. Germline V gives CDR1 SGHTA, CDR2 FQGNSA. The full variable domain, with the rest looked up from reference TRBV7-2 and TRBJ2-1, is GAGVSQSPSNKVTEKGKDVELRCDPISGHTALYWYRQSLGQGLEFLIYFQGNSAPDKSGLPSDRFSAERTGGSVSTLTIQRTQQEDSAVYLCASSQRGPYNEQFFGPGTRLTVL.

V and J are TRBV24-1 and TRBJ2-1, with TRBD1 matching 7 bases. The CDR3 consists of 17 residues. The V segment lost 4 bases and the J segment 0 bases; nucleotides outside the gene matches: 8. CDR1 is KGHDR, CDR2 SFDVKD, per germline. The CDR3 reads CATSEEGTEFSYNEQFF. The CDR3 coding sequence is TGTGCCACCAGTGAAGAAGGGACAGAGTTCTCCTACAATGAGCAGTTCTTC.

This clonotype was detected once. The chain couples TRBV9 to TRBJ2-5; 7 nucleotides line up with TRBD2. Germline lookup yields CDR1 SGDLS and CDR2 YYNGEE. The V gene end was trimmed by 0 bases and the J gene end by 5 bases; junction bases not matched to a gene: 7. CDR3 size: 15 residues. The CDR3 DNA reads TGTGCCAGCAGCGTAGGGGGCGGGAGTTGGGAGACCCAGTACTTC. Protein: CASSVGGGSWETQYF.

Only one count was recorded for this clonotype. The chain combines TRBV6-5 with TRBJ2-2; D is undetermined. The V gene's germline CDR1 is MNHEY and CDR2 SVGAGI. V lost 2 bases and J lost 5, with 15 bases in between. The CDR3 is 16 residues long. The CDR3 DNA is TGTGCCAGCAGTTACCTGGACCTCTCGAGGACCGGGGAGCTGTTTTTT. This codes for CASSYLDLSRTGELFF.

This clonotype has just a few counts. The rearrangement joins TRBV7-2 to TRBJ1-2; TRBD1 might be the D (5 bases). Trimming shortened V by 1 base and J by 8 bases, and 20 bases separated the two germline ends. Germline-derived CDR1 and CDR2 are SGHTA and FQGNSA. The CDR3 runs to 16 residues. DNA of the CDR3: TGTGCCAGCAGCTTAGGAGGGAGACAGCCCTCCGGAGGCTACACCTTC. Encoded protein: CASSLGGRQPSGGYTF.

This chain's CDR3 is CAISDRAGNEQFF. CDR3 nucleotides: TGTGCCATCAGTGATAGAGCGGGAAATGAGCAGTTCTTC. V is TRBV10-3 and J is TRBJ2-1, with 7 bases that match TRBD2. V lost 3 bases to trimming and J lost 7 bases; unmatched junction nucleotides: 3. Germline V gene sequence: CDR1 ENHRY, CDR2 SYGVKD. The CDR3 consists of 13 residues.

The chain links TRBV28 to TRBJ2-4; 9 nucleotides align to TRBD1. TRBJ2-5 matches the DNA end more closely, so the J call is doubtful. Germline-derived CDR1 and CDR2 are MDHEN and SYDVKM. The CDR3 sequence is 15 residues long. CDR3 DNA: TGTGCCAGCAGTTTGCCCAGGACAGGGGAAGAGACCCAGTACTTC. It specifies CASSLPRTGEETQYF.

V is TRBV2 and J is TRBJ1-2; a weak D match, TRBD1 (5 bases). Germline V gene lookup returns CDR1 SNHLY and CDR2 FYNNEI. V was pared by 3 bases and J by 1 base, with 15 bases between. This CDR3 is built from 16 residues. CDR3 in DNA: TGTGCCAGCAGTGACCGAGGGGACGGTATTAACTATGGCTACACCTTC. This translates into CASSDRGDGINYGYTF.